This TCR beta chain was sequenced during a study of control samples from healthy donors and cancer patients. This table comes from immunoSEQ multiplex PCR, and its TCRdb copy is limited to in-frame clones, with some not included. Of 100,000 to 150,000 clones in the sample, 70% to 90% were seen once. Deletions cut 7 bases from V and 3 bases from J, with 15 bases between. There are 14 residues in the CDR3. From germline, CDR1 is LNHDA and CDR2 SQIVND (reference sequence). Sequencing was carried out using blood. This receptor was taken from a man between 60 and 75 years old in good health. The rearrangement uses TRBV19 and TRBJ1-1, with a possible D match to TRBD1 (6 bases). CDR3 DNA: TGTGCCAGTACCCTACGGGGGGCGGACACTGAAGCTTTCTTT. Protein sequence: CASTLRGADTEAFF. The entire variable domain, with the rest obtained from reference TRBV19 and TRBJ1-1, is as follows: DGGITQSPKYLFRKEGQNVTLSCEQNLNHDAMYWYRQDPGQGLRLIYYSQIVNDFQKGDIAEGYSVSREKKESFPLTVTSAQKNPTAFYLCASTLRGADTEAFFGQGTRLTVV.